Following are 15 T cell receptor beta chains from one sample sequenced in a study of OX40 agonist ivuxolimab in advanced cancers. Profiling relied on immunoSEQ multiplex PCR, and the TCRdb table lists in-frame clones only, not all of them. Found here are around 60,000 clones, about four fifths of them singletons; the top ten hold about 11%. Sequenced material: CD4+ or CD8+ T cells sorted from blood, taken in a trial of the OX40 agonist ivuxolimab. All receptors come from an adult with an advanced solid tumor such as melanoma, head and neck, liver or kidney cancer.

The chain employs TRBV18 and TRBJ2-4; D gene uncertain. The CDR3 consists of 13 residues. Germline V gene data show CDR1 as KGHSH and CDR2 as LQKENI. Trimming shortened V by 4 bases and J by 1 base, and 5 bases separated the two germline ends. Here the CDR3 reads CASSLEAKNIQYF. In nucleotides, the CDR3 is TGTGCCAGCTCACTGGAGGCCAAAAACATTCAGTACTTC. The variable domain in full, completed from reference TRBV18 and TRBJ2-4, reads NAGVMQNPRHLVRRRGQEARLRCSPMKGHSHVYWYRQLPEEGLKFMVYLQKENIIDESGMPKERFSAEFPKEGPSILRIQQVVRGDSAAYFCASSLEAKNIQYFGAGTRLSVL.

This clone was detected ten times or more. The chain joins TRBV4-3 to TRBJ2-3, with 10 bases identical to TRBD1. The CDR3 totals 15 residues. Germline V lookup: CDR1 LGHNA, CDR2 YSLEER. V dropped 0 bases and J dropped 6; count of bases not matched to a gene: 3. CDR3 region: CASSQEGQGFDTQYF. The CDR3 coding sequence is TGCGCCAGCAGCCAAGAGGGACAGGGGTTCGATACGCAGTATTTT.

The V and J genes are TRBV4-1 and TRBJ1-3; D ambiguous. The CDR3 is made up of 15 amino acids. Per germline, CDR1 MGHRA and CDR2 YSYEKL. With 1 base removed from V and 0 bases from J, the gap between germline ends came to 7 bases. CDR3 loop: CASSQVASSGNTIYF. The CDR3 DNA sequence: TGCGCCAGCAGCCAAGTAGCTAGCTCTGGAAACACCATATATTTT.

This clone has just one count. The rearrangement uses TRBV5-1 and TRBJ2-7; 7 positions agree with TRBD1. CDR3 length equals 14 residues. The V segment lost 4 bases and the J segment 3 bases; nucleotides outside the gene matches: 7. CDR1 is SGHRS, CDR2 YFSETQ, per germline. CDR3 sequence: CASSVTGSSYEQYF. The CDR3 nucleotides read TGCGCCAGCAGCGTGACAGGGTCTAGCTACGAGCAGTACTTC.

This CDR3 reads CASSPPHRVAYGYTF. Here the CDR3 DNA reads TGTGCCAGCTCACCACCACACAGGGTGGCCTATGGCTACACCTTC. The chain carries TRBV18 and TRBJ1-2, with D possibly being TRBD1 (6 bases). The CDR3 sequence is 15 residues long. CDR1 KGHSH and CDR2 LQKENI come from the germline V gene. Trimming cost V 0 bases and J 4 bases, with 12 bases left between them.

CDR3 DNA sequence: TGTGCCAGCAGTGAATCCCCCCCTACCTCACAGGGGGCGTTCTACAATGAGCAGTTCTTC. Protein product: CASSESPPTSQGAFYNEQFF. The V gene is TRBV6-1, the J gene TRBJ2-1; 9 positions match TRBD1. CDR1 MNHNS and CDR2 SASEGT come from the germline V gene. V lost 2 bases to trimming and J lost 3 bases; unmatched junction nucleotides: 17. The CDR3 totals 20 residues.

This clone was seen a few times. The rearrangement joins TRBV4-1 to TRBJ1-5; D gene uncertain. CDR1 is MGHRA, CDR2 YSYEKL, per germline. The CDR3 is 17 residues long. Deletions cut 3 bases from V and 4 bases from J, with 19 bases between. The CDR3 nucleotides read TGCGCCAGCAGCCACAAATCCACCGGAGATCTTAATCAGCCCCAGCATTTT. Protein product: CASSHKSTGDLNQPQHF.

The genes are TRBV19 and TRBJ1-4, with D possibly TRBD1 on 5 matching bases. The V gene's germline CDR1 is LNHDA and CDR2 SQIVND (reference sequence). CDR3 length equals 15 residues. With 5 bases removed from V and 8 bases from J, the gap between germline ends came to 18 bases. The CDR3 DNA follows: TGTGCCAGTAGTCCAGGAGAGGGGCGCCAGGAAAAACTGTTTTTT. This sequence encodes CASSPGEGRQEKLFF.

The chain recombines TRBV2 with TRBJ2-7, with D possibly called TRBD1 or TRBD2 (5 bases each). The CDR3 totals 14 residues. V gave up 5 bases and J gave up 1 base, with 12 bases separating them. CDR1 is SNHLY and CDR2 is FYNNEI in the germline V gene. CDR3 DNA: TGTGCCAGCAGTTCCGGGACCGCTTCCTACGAGCAGTACTTC. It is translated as CASSSGTASYEQYF.

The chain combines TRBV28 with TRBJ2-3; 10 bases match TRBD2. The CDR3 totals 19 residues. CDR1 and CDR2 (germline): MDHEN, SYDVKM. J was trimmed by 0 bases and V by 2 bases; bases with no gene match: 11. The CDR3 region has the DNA TGTGCCAGCAGTTTAACCCCCGCCGAGACTAGCGGGAGCACAGATACGCAGTATTTT. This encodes CASSLTPAETSGSTDTQYF.

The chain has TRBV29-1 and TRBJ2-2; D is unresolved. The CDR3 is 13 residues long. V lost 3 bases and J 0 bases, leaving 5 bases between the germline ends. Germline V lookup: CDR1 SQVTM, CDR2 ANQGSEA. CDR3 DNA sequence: TGCAGCGTTGATAGACCGAACACCGGGGAGCTGTTTTTT. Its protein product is CSVDRPNTGELFF.

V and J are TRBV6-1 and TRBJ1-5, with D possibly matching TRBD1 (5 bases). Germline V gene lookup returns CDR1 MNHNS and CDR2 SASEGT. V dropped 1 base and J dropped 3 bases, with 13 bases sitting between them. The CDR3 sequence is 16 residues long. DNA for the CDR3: TGTGCCAGCAGTGAAGGACAGTACGGTTACAATCAGCCCCAGCATTTT. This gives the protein CASSEGQYGYNQPQHF.

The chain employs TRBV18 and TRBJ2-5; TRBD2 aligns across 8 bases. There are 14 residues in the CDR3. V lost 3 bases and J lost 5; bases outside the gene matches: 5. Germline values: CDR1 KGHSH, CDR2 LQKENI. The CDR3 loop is CASSPGLGGETQYF. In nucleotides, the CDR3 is TGTGCCAGCTCACCGGGACTAGGGGGGGAGACCCAGTACTTC.

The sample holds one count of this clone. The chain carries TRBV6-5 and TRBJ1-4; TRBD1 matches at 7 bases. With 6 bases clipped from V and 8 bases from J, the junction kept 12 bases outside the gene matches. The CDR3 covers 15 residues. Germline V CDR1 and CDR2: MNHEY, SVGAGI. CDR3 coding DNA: TGTGCCAGCAGCCAGACTGACAGGGAAAACGAAAAACTGTTTTTT. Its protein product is CASSQTDRENEKLFF.

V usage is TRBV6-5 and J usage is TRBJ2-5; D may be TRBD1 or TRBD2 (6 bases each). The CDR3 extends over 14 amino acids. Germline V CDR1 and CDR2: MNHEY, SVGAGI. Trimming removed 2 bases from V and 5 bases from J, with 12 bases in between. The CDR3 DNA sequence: TGTGCCAGCAGTTACGGGGGGCGCGCCGAGACCCAGTACTTC. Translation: CASSYGGRAETQYF.